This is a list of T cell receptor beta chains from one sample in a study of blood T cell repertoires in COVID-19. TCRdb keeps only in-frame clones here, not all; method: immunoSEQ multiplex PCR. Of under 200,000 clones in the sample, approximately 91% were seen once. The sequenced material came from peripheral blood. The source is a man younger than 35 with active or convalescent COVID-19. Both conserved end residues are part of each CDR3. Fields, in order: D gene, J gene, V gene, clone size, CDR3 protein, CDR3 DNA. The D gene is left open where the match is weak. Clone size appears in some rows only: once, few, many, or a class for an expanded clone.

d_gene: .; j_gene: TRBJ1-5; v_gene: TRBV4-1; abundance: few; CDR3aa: CASSQAMGGGGPNQPQHF; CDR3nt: TGCGCCAGCAGCCAAGCCATGGGGGGTGGTGGTCCCAACCAGCCCCAGCATTTT
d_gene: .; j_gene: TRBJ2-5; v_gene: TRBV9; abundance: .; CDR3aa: CASSVQGAPDQETQYF; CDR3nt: TGTGCCAGCAGCGTGCAAGGGGCTCCTGACCAAGAGACCCAGTACTTC
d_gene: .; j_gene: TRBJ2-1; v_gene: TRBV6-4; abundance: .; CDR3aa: CASSVGYDGNEQFF; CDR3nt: TGTGCCAGCAGTGTGGGTTACGACGGGAATGAGCAGTTCTTC
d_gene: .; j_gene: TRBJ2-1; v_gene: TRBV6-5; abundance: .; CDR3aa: CASSRGTNEQFF; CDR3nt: TGTGCCAGCAGCCGCGGGACGAATGAGCAGTTCTTC
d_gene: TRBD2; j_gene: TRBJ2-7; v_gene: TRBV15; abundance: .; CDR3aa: CATSRGGGGSSRGYEQYF; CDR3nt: TGTGCCACCAGCAGAGGTGGGGGGGGGAGTTCCCGCGGGTACGAGCAGTACTTC
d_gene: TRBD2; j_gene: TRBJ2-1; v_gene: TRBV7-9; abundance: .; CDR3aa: CASSLSGLAGGEQFF; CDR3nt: TGTGCCAGCAGCTTATCGGGACTAGCGGGAGGGGAGCAGTTCTTC
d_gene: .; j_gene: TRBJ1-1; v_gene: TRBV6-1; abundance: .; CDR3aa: CASSDPRVVAGSFAEAFF; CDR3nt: TGTGCCAGCAGTGATCCTAGGGTCGTGGCGGGTTCTTTTGCTGAAGCTTTCTTT
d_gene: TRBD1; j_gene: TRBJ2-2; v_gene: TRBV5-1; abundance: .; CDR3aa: CASSFRQGQATGELFF; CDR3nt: TGCGCCAGCAGCTTCCGACAGGGGCAAGCCACCGGGGAGCTGTTTTTT
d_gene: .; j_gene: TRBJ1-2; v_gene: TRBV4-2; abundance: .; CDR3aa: CASSQGSGEGQYGYTF; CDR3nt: TGTGCCAGCAGCCAAGGGAGTGGCGAGGGACAATATGGCTACACCTTC
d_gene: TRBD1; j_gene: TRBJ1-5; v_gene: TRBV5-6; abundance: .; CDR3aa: CASSFGGTGGRVQPQHF; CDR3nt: TGTGCCAGCAGCTTTGGTGGGACAGGGGGAAGGGTTCAGCCCCAGCATTTT
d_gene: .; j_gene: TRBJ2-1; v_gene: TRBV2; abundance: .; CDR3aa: CASIQTRDRVNEQFF; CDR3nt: TGTGCCAGCATCCAAACTAGAGATAGGGTCAATGAGCAGTTCTTC
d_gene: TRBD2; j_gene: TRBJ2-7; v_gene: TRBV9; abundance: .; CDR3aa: CASSGSSGHSYEQYF; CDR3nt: TGTGCCAGCAGCGGCAGTAGCGGGCACTCCTACGAGCAGTACTTC
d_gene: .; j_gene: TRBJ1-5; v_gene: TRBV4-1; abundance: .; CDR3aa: CASSRIPAPGQPQHF; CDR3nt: TGCGCCAGCAGCCGTATACCAGCCCCGGGGCAGCCCCAGCATTTT
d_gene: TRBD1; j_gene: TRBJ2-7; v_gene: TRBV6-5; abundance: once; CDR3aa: CASRKGQGISYEQYF; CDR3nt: TGTGCCAGCAGGAAGGGACAGGGGATCTCCTACGAGCAGTACTTC
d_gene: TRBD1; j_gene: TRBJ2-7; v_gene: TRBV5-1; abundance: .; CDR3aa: CASSLGDSRVEQYF; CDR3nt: TGCGCCAGCAGCTTGGGGGACAGTAGGGTCGAGCAGTACTTC
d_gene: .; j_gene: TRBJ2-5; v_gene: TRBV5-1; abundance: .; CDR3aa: CASSLGEGGETQYF; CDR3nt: TGCGCCAGCAGCTTGGGAGAAGGGGGAGAGACCCAGTACTTC
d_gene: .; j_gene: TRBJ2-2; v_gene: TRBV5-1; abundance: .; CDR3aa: CASRGDSNTGELFF; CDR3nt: TGCGCCAGCAGAGGGGACTCAAACACCGGGGAGCTGTTTTTT
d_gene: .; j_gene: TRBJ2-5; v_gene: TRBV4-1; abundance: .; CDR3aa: CASSQGGSYQETQYF; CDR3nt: TGCGCCAGCAGCCAAGGCGGTTCGTACCAAGAGACCCAGTACTTC
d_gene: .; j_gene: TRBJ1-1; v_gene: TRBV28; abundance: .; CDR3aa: CASTQPDSTEAFF; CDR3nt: TGTGCCAGCACCCAACCCGACAGCACTGAAGCTTTCTTT
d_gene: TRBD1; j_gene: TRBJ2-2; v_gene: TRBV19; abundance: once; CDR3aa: CASSKPGQGAFRVGELFF; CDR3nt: TGTGCCAGTAGTAAACCGGGACAGGGGGCCTTTCGTGTCGGGGAGCTGTTTTTT
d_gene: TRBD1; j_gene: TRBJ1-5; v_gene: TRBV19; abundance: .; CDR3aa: CASGDRGFWPQHF; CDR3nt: TGTGCCAGCGGGGACAGGGGATTTTGGCCCCAGCATTTT
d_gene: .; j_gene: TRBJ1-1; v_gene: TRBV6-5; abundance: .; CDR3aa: CATLTAWSTEAFF; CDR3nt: TGTGCCACTCTGACGGCCTGGAGCACTGAAGCTTTCTTT
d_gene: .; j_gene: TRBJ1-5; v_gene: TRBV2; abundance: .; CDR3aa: CASSGTSGQPQHF; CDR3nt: TGTGCCAGCAGTGGGACGAGCGGACAGCCCCAGCATTTT
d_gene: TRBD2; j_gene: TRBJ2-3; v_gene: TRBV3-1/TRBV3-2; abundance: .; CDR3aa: CASSPYSDLAGLNTDTQYF; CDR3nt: TGTGCCAGCAGCCCCTATTCTGATTTAGCGGGGTTAAACACAGATACGCAGTATTTT
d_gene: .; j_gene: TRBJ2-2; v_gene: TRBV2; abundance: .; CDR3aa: CASRAGWSNTGELFF; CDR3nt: TGTGCCAGCAGGGCAGGGTGGTCGAACACCGGGGAGCTGTTTTTT
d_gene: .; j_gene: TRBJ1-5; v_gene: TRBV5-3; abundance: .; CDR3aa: CAPLRGQPQHF; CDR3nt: TGTGCCCCGTTAAGAGGTCAGCCCCAGCATTTT
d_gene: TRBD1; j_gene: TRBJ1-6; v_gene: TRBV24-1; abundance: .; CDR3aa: CATSEPKPGQGLISPLHF; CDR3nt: TGTGCCACCAGTGAGCCCAAACCGGGACAGGGACTAATTTCACCCCTCCACTTT
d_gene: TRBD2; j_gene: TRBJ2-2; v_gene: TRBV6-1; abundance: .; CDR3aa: CASSEQGGRVGGELFF; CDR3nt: TGTGCCAGCAGTGAACAGGGAGGGCGGGTTGGCGGGGAGCTGTTTTTT
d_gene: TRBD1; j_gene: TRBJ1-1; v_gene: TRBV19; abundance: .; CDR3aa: CASSIWQGGTEAFF; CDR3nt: TGTGCCAGTAGTATATGGCAGGGGGGCACTGAAGCTTTCTTT
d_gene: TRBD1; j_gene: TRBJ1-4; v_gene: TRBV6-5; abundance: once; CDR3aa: CASRGTGRLFF; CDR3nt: TGTGCCAGCAGGGGGACAGGCCGCCTGTTTTTT
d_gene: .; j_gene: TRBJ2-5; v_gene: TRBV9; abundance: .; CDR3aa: CASSLDNNKETQYF; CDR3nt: TGTGCCAGCAGCTTAGACAATAACAAAGAGACCCAGTACTTC